The entry below describes one T cell receptor beta chain. The antigen remains unidentified. PCR employed 60 Vbeta and 13 Jbeta primers. Authors' processing steps: A later analysis counted approximately 80 million unique TCR beta chains, some 12 million shared. Only in-frame clones appear in the TCRdb table, and some are missing; sequencing was by immunoSEQ multiplex PCR. The D gene and trimming were derived from the DNA, and the V and J assignments and clone size from that table. The repertoire has approximately 90,000 clones, 76% of them found once; the top ten carry approximately 3%. This record comes from a study of cytomegalovirus exposure and HLA in healthy donors. General observations from the study: In vitro testing confirmed a few CMV-associated chains as specific for CMV antigens.

Germline loops: CDR1 SGHVS, CDR2 FNYEAQ. The V and J ends lost 1 base and 3 bases respectively, with 7 bases between them. This CDR3 has 13 amino acids. The J gene is TRBJ2-7, the V gene TRBV7-6; no clear D. Specimen: PBMCs. The receptor was derived from a man in his forties in good health and CMV-seronegative. The CDR3 DNA sequence: TGTGCCAGCAGCTTAGAACAGCTCTACGAGCAGTACTTC. Residues: CASSLEQLYEQYF.